A selection of T cell receptor beta chains follows, all from one sample in a study of T cells in Graves' hyperthyroidism and ophthalmopathy. TCRdb re-derived calls from the multiplex PCR reads in MiXCR, one entry per CDR3 protein. This table has 500,000 to 800,000 distinct CDR3 sequences, 45% appearing once. Input material: peripheral blood or thyroid tissue (not recorded which). The origin of the receptors is an adult man with Graves' disease, either hyperthyroidism or ophthalmopathy (not recorded which). Both conserved end residues are part of each CDR3. A D gene is named only where the DNA matches it firmly. Clone size appears in some rows only: once, few, many, or a class for an expanded clone.

v_gene	abundance	j_gene	d_gene	CDR3nt	CDR3aa
TRBV2	once	TRBJ2-5	NA	TGTGCCAGTTCGACGCATGGTGGAGAGACCCAGTACTTC	CASSTHGGETQYF
TRBV7-8	many	TRBJ1-6	NA	TGTGCCAGCAGCTCCCGCGAGGGTGATTCACCCCTCCACTTT	CASSSREGDSPLHF
TRBV29-1	NA	TRBJ1-2	NA	TGCAGCGTTGCTGGGGGGGCAGAGGGCTACACCTTC	CSVAGGAEGYTF
TRBV10-2	NA	TRBJ2-7	TRBD1	TGCGCCACCAGGACAGGGAACTACGAGCAGTACTTC	CATRTGNYEQYF
TRBV24-1	many	TRBJ1-1	NA	TGTGCCACCAGTGCCGTGGGCACTGAAGCTTTCTTT	CATSAVGTEAFF
TRBV7-9	NA	TRBJ2-7	TRBD2	TGTGCCAGCAGCCCTGCCCTCAGCGGGAGCGGATACGAGCAGTACTTC	CASSPALSGSGYEQYF
TRBV7-8	few	TRBJ2-7	TRBD2	TGTGCCAGCAGCTTAGTGGCGGGAGGGCCTCGCGAGCAGTACTTC	CASSLVAGGPREQYF
TRBV20-1	NA	TRBJ1-6	TRBD1	TGCAGTGCTAGAGACAGGGGACAGGGAAATTCACCCCTCCACTTT	CSARDRGQGNSPLHF
TRBV7-9	NA	TRBJ1-2	TRBD1	TGTGCCAGCAGGTCCGACAGGGACGGGGCGAGGGGCTACATCTTC	CASRSDRDGARGYIF
TRBV24-1	NA	TRBJ2-5	NA	TGTGCCACCAGTGCTAGGCTGGGGGAAGAGACCCAGTACTTC	CATSARLGEETQYF
TRBV5-1	many	TRBJ1-6	NA	TGCGCCAGCAGCTTGAGGGCGGACAATTCACCCCTCCACTTT	CASSLRADNSPLHF
TRBV7-2	NA	TRBJ2-7	TRBD2	TGTGCCAGCAGCTTTGGAAGCGGGAGTCGCGAGCAGTACTTC	CASSFGSGSREQYF
TRBV29-1	many	TRBJ2-7	TRBD1	TGCAGCGTTGTAGGGGACAGGACTTACGAGCAGTACTTC	CSVVGDRTYEQYF
TRBV15	many	TRBJ2-7	NA	TGTGCCACCAGCAGAGATGGGGGGCGTGGGCAGTACTTC	CATSRDGGRGQYF
TRBV19	NA	TRBJ1-1	NA	TGTGCCAGCGGCCACATGAACACTGAGGCTTTCTTT	CASGHMNTEAFF
TRBV29-1	NA	TRBJ1-2	NA	TGCAGCTTAGAGGGCAGGGGAAGAGGCTACACCTTC	CSLEGRGRGYTF
TRBV12-3/TRBV12-4	NA	TRBJ2-7	TRBD1	TGTGCCAGCAGTAAAACAGGGGCCTCCTACGAGCAGTACTTC	CASSKTGASYEQYF
TRBV29-1	NA	TRBJ1-1	TRBD1	TGCAGCGTCTACGGGACAGGGCTGGGCTCGGGCACTGAAGCTTTCTTT	CSVYGTGLGSGTEAFF
TRBV29-1	NA	TRBJ2-7	TRBD1	TGCAGCGTTGCGGGACAGGGATCAATCTACGAGCAGTACTTC	CSVAGQGSIYEQYF
TRBV7-3	NA	TRBJ1-1	TRBD1	TGTGCCAGCAGCTTAACTGGTGACAGGGTCTACACTGAAGCTTTCTTT	CASSLTGDRVYTEAFF
TRBV12-3/TRBV12-4	NA	TRBJ2-6	NA	TGTGCCAGTCTCGGGAGGGCCAACGTCCTGACTTTC	CASLGRANVLTF
TRBV2	NA	TRBJ1-3	NA	TGTGCCAGCACCCCGGACGGGGGCTCTGGAAACACCATATATTTT	CASTPDGGSGNTIYF
TRBV10-3	many	TRBJ1-3	TRBD1	TGTGCCATCAGCACAGGGGTCTCTGGAAACACCATATATTTT	CAISTGVSGNTIYF
TRBV7-9	few	TRBJ2-7	NA	TGTGCCAGCAGCCTCTCGACTGGGGGCGAGCAGTACTTC	CASSLSTGGEQYF
TRBV9	few	TRBJ1-4	TRBD1	TGTGCCAGCAGCCAAACCGGGACAGTGGAGGAAAAACTGTTTTTT	CASSQTGTVEEKLFF
TRBV12-3/TRBV12-4	few	TRBJ1-3	NA	TGTGCCAGCAGTCCCTTAACAGTTCCTGGAAACACCATATATTTT	CASSPLTVPGNTIYF
TRBV20-1	NA	TRBJ1-6	NA	TGCAGTGCCATCAGGGGCTACAATTCACCCCTCCACTTT	CSAIRGYNSPLHF
TRBV7-6	NA	TRBJ2-7	TRBD2	TGTGCCAGCAGCCCCATAGCCGGACTAGCGGGGGCGGGCGAGCAGTACTTC	CASSPIAGLAGAGEQYF
TRBV20-1	NA	TRBJ1-1	NA	TGCAGTGCTAGAGATAGGCAGACCATGAACACTGAAGCTTTCTTT	CSARDRQTMNTEAFF
TRBV6-5	NA	TRBJ1-1	NA	TGTGCCAGCAGTTACCTGTTCAGTGGCACGTCGGGCACTGAAGCTTTCTTT	CASSYLFSGTSGTEAFF
TRBV2	NA	TRBJ1-5	TRBD1	TGTGCCAGCAGTGGAGAGACAGGGGACGATCAGCCCCAGCATTTT	CASSGETGDDQPQHF
TRBV7-6	NA	TRBJ2-7	TRBD1	TGTGCCAGCAGCTCGACCCCGACAGGGTACTACGAGCGGTACTTC	CASSSTPTGYYERYF
TRBV24-1	many	TRBJ1-5	TRBD1	TGTGCCACCGGACAGGCGCGGGGCAATCAGCCCCAGCATTTT	CATGQARGNQPQHF
TRBV7-9	few	TRBJ2-5	TRBD2	TGTGCCAGCAGCCACGGACTAGCGGCGAACCAAGAGACCCAGTACTTC	CASSHGLAANQETQYF
TRBV7-2	NA	TRBJ1-1	NA	TGTGCCAGCAGCTTAGAACGGTGGGATTACACTGAAGCTTTCTTT	CASSLERWDYTEAFF
TRBV24-1	few	TRBJ1-6	NA	TGTGCCTGGAGAGGGGACAATTCACCCCTCCACTTT	CAWRGDNSPLHF
TRBV7-9	few	TRBJ2-7	NA	TGTGCCAGCAGTCCCGGGCCTTGGGTCCACGAGCAGTACTTC	CASSPGPWVHEQYF
TRBV7-9	many	TRBJ1-5	NA	TGTGCCAGCAGCTTAGCGGGGATAAATCAGCCCCAGCATTTT	CASSLAGINQPQHF
TRBV2	NA	TRBJ1-5	TRBD1	TGTGCCACCTCACCACAGGGGATTAAGGGTCAGCCCCAGCATTTT	CATSPQGIKGQPQHF
TRBV29-1	NA	TRBJ1-2	TRBD1	TGCAGCGTTGAAGGCGGGACAGGGGGCAGCTATGGCTACACCTTC	CSVEGGTGGSYGYTF
TRBV11-2	NA	TRBJ1-6	TRBD1	TGTGCCAGCAGTGAAGCGCCAATGGGACAGGGCTTGAATTCACCCCTCCACTTT	CASSEAPMGQGLNSPLHF
TRBV9	NA	TRBJ1-2	TRBD1	TGTGCCAGCAGCGTCCCCCCTACCGGGACAGGGGAAGGCTACACCTTC	CASSVPPTGTGEGYTF
TRBV7-8	many	TRBJ1-1	NA	TGTGCCAGCAGGGACGACACGGGGGCCCGTGCTTTCTTT	CASRDDTGARAFF
TRBV20-1	few	TRBJ1-2	NA	TGCAGTGCTAGCCAGGTCGTTAACTATGGCTACACCTTC	CSASQVVNYGYTF
TRBV15	many	TRBJ1-6	TRBD1	TGTGCCACCAGTGGGGACAGGAGCTATAATTCACCCCTCCACTTT	CATSGDRSYNSPLHF
TRBV6-6	many	TRBJ2-7	NA	TGTGCCAGCAGTTCCACCGGGCCCGGCGAGCAGTACTTC	CASSSTGPGEQYF
TRBV20-1	NA	TRBJ2-2	NA	TGCAGTGCCATGGACATTTCCTCCGGGGAGCTGTTTTTT	CSAMDISSGELFF
TRBV2	few	TRBJ2-7	NA	TGTGCCAGCAGTGGGGGGGCAGGCGGATCCTACGAGCAGTACTTC	CASSGGAGGSYEQYF
TRBV20-1	few	TRBJ2-7	NA	TGCAGTGCTAGGGGCAGATTGACCTCCTACGAGCAGTACTTC	CSARGRLTSYEQYF
TRBV5-1	NA	TRBJ2-5	NA	TGCGCCAGCAGCTTGCTGACGAACCAAGAGACCCAGTACTTC	CASSLLTNQETQYF
TRBV20-1	NA	TRBJ1-6	NA	TGCAGTGCTAGCCCTCCCGGGACCTATAATTCACCCCTCCACTTT	CSASPPGTYNSPLHF
TRBV6-4	few	TRBJ1-1	NA	TGTGCCAGCAGTGAGTCGGACCGCACTGAAGCTTTCTTT	CASSESDRTEAFF